A single T cell receptor (beta chain) is shown here with its context. This record comes from a study of shared clonotypes between healthy human individuals. The table came from immunoSEQ multiplex PCR; TCRdb's copy has only in-frame clones and leaves some out. The sample carries 950,000 to 1,100,000 clones, 70% to 80% recorded once. The CDR3 runs to 18 residues. V shed 1 base and J shed 1 base, with 20 bases lying between them. The germline V gene has CDR1 SGHDT and CDR2 YYEEEE. The receptor was derived from a man between 18 and 29 years old in good health. Some clones in this sample may be carry-over from other donors' samples. This sequence joins TRBV5-6 and TRBJ1-1; D gene ambiguous. Material for sequencing was memory CD4+ T cells from PBMCs. The subset is: CD45RA-negative fraction. The CDR3 loop is CASSLKMARSSPNTEAFF. The CDR3, as DNA: TGTGCCAGCAGCTTGAAGATGGCGCGGTCTAGCCCGAACACTGAAGCTTTCTTT.